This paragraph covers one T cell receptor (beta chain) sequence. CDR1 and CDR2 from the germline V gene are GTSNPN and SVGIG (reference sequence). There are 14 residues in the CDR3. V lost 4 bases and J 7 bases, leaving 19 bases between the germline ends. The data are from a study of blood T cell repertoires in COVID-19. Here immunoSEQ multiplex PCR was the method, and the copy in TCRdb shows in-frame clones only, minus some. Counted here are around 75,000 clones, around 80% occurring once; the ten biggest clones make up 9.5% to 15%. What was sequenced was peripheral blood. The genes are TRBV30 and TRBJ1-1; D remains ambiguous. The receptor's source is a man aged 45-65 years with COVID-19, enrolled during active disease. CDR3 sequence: CAWTGLLPQVEAFF. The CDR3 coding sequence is TGTGCCTGGACTGGCCTCCTTCCCCAGGTTGAAGCTTTCTTT. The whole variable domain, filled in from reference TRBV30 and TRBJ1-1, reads SQTIHQWPATLVQPVGSPLSLECTVEGTSNPNLYWYRQAAGRGLQLLFYSVGIGQISSEVPQNLSASRPQDRQFILSSKKLLLSDSGFYLCAWTGLLPQVEAFFGQGTRLTVV.